This T cell receptor beta chain emerged from a study of beta chain features in type 1 diabetes. Study context: No patient-donor differences in age, gender, total cells or subset yield.

In this sample, this clone turned up a few times. CDR3 length: 17 residues. V was shortened by 3 bases and J by 5 bases, with 21 bases between the two germline ends. Germline loops: CDR1 KGHSH, CDR2 LQKENI. The study reverse transcribed the entire isolated RNA, so it sequenced expressed TCRB transcripts. The data were produced by immunoSEQ multiplex PCR, yet TCRdb's version contains in-frame clones alone and is incomplete. The repertoire consists of approximately 120,000 clones, with 30% to 40% occurring once and the leading ten covering roughly 0.07%. It was one heparinised blood draw, averaging roughly 100 mL, that each donor gave. Staining for CD45RO/CCR7/CD25/CD127/CD95/CD27 allowed sorting of CD4+ naive, central memory, regulatory and stem cell-like memory cells. Sorted populations were all over 98% pure.

The sequencing sample was made of stem cell memory CD4+ T cells from blood. The clonotype comes from a woman younger than 35 in good health. The genes are TRBV18 and TRBJ2-3; the D is unclear. CDR3 region: CASSPYRTTLNLDTQYF. The CDR3, as DNA: TGTGCCAGCTCACCGTATCGAACCACCCTAAATCTAGATACGCAGTATTTT.